The 3 T cell receptor beta chains listed next were all sequenced from one sample in a study of cytomegalovirus exposure and HLA in healthy donors. It was with 60 Vbeta and 13 Jbeta primers that the PCR ran. Clones were read by immunoSEQ multiplex PCR, and TCRdb kept only the in-frame ones, dropping some. The sample holds about 170,000 clones, over 75% seen once. Source material: PBMCs. The receptor source for this set is a male donor in good health and CMV-seronegative.

This clone was recorded only once. The rearrangement joins TRBV6-1 to TRBJ1-1; a possible D gene is TRBD1 (6 bases). Germline lookup yields CDR1 MNHNS and CDR2 SASEGT. The CDR3 consists of 14 residues. Trimming removed 7 bases from V and 0 bases from J, with 12 bases in between. In nucleotides, the CDR3 is TGTGCCAGCACCGATACAGGGATGAACACTGAAGCTTTCTTT. Translating it yields CASTDTGMNTEAFF.

The rearrangement joins TRBV4-1 to TRBJ2-7; TRBD1 aligns across 8 bases. CDR1 and CDR2 from the germline V gene are MGHRA and YSYEKL. Germline trimming cut 3 bases from V and 3 bases from J; bases unmatched to any gene: 7. CDR3 length: 15 amino acids. The CDR3: CASSHGMTGDYEQYF. CDR3 sequence (DNA): TGCGCCAGCAGCCACGGAATGACAGGGGACTACGAGCAGTACTTC.

Details on this clone: The junction and the germline gene differ at one end; a read error may be behind it. The V gene is TRBV7-7, the J gene TRBJ2-3; tentatively, D is TRBD2 (5 bases). CDR1 is SSHAT, CDR2 FNYEAQ, per germline (reference sequence). The CDR3 loop spans 15 amino acids. The CDR3, as DNA: TGTGCTAGCAGCTTTAACTCCGGGTCAGGAGGTACGCAGTATTTT. Translating gives CASSFNSGSGGTQYF.